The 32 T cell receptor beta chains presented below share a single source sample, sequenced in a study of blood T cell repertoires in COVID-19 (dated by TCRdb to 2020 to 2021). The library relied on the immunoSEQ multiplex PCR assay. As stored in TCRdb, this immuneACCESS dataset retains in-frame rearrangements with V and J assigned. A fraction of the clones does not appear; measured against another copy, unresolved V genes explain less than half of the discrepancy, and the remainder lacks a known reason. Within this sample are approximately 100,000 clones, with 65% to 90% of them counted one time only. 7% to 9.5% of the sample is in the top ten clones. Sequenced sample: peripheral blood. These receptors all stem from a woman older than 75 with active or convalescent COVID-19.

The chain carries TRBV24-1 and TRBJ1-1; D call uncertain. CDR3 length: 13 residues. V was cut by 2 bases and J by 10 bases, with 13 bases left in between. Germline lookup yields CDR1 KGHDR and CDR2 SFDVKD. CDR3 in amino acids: CATSDSLAVGAFF. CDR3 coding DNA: TGTGCCACCAGTGATTCTTTGGCTGTTGGAGCTTTCTTT.

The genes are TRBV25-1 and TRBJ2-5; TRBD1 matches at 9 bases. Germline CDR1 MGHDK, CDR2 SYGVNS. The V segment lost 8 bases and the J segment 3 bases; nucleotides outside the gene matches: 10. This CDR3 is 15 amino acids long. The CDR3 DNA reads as TGTGCCAGCCGGGACAGGGCTATACTAAAAGAGACCCAGTACTTC. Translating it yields CASRDRAILKETQYF.

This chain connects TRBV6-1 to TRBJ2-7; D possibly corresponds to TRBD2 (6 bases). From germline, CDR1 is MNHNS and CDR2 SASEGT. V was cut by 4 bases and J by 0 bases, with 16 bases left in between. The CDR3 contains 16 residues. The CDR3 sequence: CASSAYIGDFSYEQYF. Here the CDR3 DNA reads TGTGCCAGCAGTGCCTACATAGGGGACTTCTCCTACGAGCAGTACTTC.

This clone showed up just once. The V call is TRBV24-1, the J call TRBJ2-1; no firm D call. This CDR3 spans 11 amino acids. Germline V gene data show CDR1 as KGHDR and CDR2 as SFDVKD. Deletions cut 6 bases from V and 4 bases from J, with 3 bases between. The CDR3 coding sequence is TGTGCCACCAGTTCGTACAATGAGCAGTTCTTC. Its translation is CATSSYNEQFF.

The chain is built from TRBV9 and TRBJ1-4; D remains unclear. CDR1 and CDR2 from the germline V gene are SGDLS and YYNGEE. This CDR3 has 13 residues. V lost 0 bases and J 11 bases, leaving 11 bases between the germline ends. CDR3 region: CASSVGNVGKLFF. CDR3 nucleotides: TGTGCCAGCAGCGTAGGAAATGTGGGCAAACTGTTTTTT.

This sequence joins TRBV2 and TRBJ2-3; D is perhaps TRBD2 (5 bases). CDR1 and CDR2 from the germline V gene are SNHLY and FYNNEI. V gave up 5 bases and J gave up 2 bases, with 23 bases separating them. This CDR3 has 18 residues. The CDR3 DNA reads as TGTGCCAGCAGTCCATCGCCGGGATCACGACCGAACACAGATACGCAGTATTTT. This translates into CASSPSPGSRPNTDTQYF. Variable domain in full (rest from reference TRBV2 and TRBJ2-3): EPEVTQTPSHQVTQMGQEVILRCVPISNHLYFYWYRQILGQKVEFLVSFYNNEISEKSEIFDDQFSVERPDGSNFTLKIRSTKLEDSAMYFCASSPSPGSRPNTDTQYFGPGTRLTVL.

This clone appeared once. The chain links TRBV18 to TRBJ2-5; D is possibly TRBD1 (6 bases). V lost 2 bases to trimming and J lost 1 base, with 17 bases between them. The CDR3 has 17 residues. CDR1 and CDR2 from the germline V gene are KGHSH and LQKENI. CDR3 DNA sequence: TGTGCCAGCTCACCAAACGGGGAGCGGACAGTCCAAGAGACCCAGTACTTC. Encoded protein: CASSPNGERTVQETQYF.

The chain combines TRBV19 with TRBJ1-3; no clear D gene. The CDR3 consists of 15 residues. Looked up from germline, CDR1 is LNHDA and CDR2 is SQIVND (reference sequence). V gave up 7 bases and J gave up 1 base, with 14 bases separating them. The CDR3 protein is CASTPRAGSGNTIYF. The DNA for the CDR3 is TGTGCCAGTACCCCGCGGGCGGGTTCTGGAAACACCATATATTTT.

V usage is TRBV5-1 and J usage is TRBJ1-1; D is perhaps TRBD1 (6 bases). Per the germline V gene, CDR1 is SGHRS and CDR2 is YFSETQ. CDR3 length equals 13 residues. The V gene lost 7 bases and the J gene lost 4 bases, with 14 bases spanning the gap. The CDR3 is CASRPTQGTEAFF. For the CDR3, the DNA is TGCGCCAGCCGCCCCACACAGGGCACTGAAGCTTTCTTT. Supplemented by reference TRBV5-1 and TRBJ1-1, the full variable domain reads KAGVTQTPRYLIKTRGQQVTLSCSPISGHRSVSWYQQTPGQGLQFLFEYFSETQRNKGNFPGRFSGRQFSNSRSEMNVSTLELGDSALYLCASRPTQGTEAFFGQGTRLTVV.

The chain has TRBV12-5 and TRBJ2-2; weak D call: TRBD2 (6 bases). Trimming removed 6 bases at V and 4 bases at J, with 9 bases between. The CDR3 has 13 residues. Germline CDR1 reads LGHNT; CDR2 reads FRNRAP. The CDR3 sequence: CASGNGGTGELFF. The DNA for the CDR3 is TGTGCTAGTGGGAACGGGGGCACCGGGGAGCTGTTTTTT.

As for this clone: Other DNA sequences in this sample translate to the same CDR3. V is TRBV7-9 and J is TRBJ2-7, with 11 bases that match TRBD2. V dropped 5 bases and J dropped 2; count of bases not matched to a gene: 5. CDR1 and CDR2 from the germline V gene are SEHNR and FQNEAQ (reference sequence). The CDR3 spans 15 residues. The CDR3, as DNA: TGTGCCAGCAGCCTTAGCGGGGGGGGGCCCTACGAGCAGTACTTC. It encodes CASSLSGGGPYEQYF.

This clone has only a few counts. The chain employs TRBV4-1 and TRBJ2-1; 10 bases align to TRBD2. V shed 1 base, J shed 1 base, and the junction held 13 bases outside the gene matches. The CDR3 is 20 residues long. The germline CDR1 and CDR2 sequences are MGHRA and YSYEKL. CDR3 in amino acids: CASSQGSSSGRAGSYNEQFF. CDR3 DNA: TGCGCCAGCAGCCAAGGTTCTTCCAGCGGGAGGGCGGGGTCCTACAATGAGCAGTTCTTC.

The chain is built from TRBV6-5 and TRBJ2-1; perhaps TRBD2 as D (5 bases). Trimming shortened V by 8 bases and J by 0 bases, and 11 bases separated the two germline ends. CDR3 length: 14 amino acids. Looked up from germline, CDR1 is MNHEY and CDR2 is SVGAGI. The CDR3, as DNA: TGTGCCAGCTCAGTGGAGGACTCCTACAATGAGCAGTTCTTC. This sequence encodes CASSVEDSYNEQFF.

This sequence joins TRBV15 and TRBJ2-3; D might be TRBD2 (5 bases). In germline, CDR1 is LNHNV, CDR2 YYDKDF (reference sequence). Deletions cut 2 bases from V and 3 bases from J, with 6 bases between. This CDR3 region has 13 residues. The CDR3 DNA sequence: TGTGCCACCAGCAGACCGGGGACAGATACGCAGTATTTT. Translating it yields CATSRPGTDTQYF.

Here the CDR3 reads CASSPLTSGIYNEQFF. The CDR3 coding sequence is TGTGCCAGCAGTCCATTGACTAGCGGGATCTACAATGAGCAGTTCTTC. The chain is built from TRBV27 and TRBJ2-1, with 11 bases that match TRBD2. Trimming cost V 5 bases and J 3 bases; bases outside gene matches: 6. Germline V gene data show CDR1 as MNHEY and CDR2 as SMNVEV (reference sequence). This CDR3 has 16 residues.

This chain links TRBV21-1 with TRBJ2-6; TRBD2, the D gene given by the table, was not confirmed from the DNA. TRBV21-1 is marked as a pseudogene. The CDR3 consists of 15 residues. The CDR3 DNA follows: TGTGCCAGCAGCCCGCGGTGCTCTGGGGCCAACGTCCTGACTTTC. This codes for CASSPRCSGANVLTF.

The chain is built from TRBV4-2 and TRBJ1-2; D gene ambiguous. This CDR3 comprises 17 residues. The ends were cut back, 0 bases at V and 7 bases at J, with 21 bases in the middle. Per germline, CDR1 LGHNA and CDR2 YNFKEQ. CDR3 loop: CASSQDQFGEEKGGYTF. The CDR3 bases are TGTGCCAGCAGCCAAGATCAGTTCGGGGAAGAGAAGGGTGGCTACACCTTC.

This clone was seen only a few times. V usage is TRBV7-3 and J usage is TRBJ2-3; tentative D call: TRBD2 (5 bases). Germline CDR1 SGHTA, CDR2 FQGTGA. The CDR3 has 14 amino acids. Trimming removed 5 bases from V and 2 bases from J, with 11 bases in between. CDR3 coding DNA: TGTGCCAGCAGCGGGCTCGGGGACACAGATACGCAGTATTTT. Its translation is CASSGLGDTDTQYF. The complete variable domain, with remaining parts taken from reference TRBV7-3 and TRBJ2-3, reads GAGVSQTPSNKVTEKGKYVELRCDPISGHTALYWYRQSLGQGPEFLIYFQGTGAADDSGLPNDRFFAVRPEGSVSTLKIQRTERGDSAVYLCASSGLGDTDTQYFGPGTRLTVL.

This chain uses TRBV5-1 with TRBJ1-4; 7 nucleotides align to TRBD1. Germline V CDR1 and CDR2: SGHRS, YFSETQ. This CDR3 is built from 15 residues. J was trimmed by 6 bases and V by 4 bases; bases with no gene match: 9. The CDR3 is CASSITGQLDEKLFF. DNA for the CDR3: TGCGCCAGCAGCATAACGGGACAGCTCGATGAAAAACTGTTTTTT.

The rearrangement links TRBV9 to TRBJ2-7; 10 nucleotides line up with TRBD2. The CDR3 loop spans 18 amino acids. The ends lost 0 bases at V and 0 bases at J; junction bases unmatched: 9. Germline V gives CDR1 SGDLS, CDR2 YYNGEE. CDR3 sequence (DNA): TGTGCCAGCAGCGTAGCGGGACAACTAGCGGGAATCTCCTACGAGCAGTACTTC. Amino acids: CASSVAGQLAGISYEQYF.

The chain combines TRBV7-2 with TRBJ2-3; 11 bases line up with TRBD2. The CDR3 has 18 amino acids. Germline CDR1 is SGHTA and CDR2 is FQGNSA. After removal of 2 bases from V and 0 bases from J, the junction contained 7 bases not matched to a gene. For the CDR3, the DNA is TGTGCCAGCAGCTTAAGCCCGGGACTAGCGGTTAGCACAGATACGCAGTATTTT. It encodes CASSLSPGLAVSTDTQYF.

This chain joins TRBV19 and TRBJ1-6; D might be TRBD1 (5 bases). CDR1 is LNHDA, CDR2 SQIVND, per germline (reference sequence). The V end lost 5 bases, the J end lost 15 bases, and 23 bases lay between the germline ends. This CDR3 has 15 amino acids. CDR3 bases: TGTGCCAGTAGTCCCTCCGGGCAGGGCGCCGGGCGCCTCCACTTT. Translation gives CASSPSGQGAGRLHF.

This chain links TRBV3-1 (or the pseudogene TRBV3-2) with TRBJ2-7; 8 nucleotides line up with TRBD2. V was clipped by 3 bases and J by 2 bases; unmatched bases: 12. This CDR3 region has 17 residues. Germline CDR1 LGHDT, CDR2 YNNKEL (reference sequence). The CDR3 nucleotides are TGTGCCAGCAGCCAGGCTAGCGGGTCCCCGATCCCCTACGAGCAGTACTTC. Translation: CASSQASGSPIPYEQYF.

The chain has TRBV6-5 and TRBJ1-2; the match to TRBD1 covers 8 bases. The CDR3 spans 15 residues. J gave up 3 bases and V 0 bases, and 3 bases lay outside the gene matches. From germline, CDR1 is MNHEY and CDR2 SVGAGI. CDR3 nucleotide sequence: TGTGCCAGCAGTTACTCCCAGGACAGGGACTATGGCTACACCTTC. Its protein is CASSYSQDRDYGYTF.

The CDR3 DNA reads TGTGCCAGCAGCCAAGATGAGCAATCAACCTACGAGCAGTACTTC. Its protein is CASSQDEQSTYEQYF. The chain has TRBV4-2 and TRBJ2-7; D uncertain. V was shortened by 0 bases and J by 2 bases, with 11 bases between the two germline ends. The CDR3 runs 15 residues. Looked up from germline, CDR1 is LGHNA and CDR2 is YNFKEQ.

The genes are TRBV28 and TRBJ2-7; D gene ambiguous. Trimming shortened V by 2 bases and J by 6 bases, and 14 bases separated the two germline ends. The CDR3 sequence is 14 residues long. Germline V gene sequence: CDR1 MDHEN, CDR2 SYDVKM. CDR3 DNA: TGTGCCAGCAGTTTAAGTAGTAGGCTAGGCGAGCAGTACTTC. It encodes CASSLSSRLGEQYF.

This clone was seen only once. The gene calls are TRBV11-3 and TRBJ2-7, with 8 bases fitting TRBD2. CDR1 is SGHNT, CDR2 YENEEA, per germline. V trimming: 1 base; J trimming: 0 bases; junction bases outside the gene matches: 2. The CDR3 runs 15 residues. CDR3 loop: CASSLGSGSSYEQYF. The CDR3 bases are TGTGCCAGCAGCTTAGGGAGCGGGAGCTCCTACGAGCAGTACTTC. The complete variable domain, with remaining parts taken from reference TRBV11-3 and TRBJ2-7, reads EAGVVQSPRYKIIEKKQPVAFWCNPISGHNTLYWYLQNLGQGPELLIRYENEEAVDDSQLPKDRFSAERLKGVDSTLKIQPAELGDSAVYLCASSLGSGSSYEQYFGPGTRLTVT.

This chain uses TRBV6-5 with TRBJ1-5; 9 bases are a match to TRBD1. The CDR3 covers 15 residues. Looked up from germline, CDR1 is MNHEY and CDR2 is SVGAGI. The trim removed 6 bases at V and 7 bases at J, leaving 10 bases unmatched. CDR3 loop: CASSPSYRGRQPQHF. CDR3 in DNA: TGTGCCAGCAGCCCCTCTTACAGGGGGCGGCAGCCCCAGCATTTT.

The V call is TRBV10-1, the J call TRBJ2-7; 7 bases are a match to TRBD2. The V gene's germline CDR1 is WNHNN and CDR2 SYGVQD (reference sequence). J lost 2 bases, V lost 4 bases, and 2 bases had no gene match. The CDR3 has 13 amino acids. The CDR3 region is CASSGSGTYEQYF. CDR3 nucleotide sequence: TGCGCCAGCAGTGGGAGCGGGACCTACGAGCAGTACTTC.

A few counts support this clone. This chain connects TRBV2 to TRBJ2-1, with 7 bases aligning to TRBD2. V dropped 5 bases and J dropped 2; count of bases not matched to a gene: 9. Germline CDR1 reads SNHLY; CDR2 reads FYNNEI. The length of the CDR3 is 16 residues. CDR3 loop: CASSQKAGRTYNEQFF. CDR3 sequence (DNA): TGTGCCAGCAGTCAAAAAGCGGGACGGACCTACAATGAGCAGTTCTTC.

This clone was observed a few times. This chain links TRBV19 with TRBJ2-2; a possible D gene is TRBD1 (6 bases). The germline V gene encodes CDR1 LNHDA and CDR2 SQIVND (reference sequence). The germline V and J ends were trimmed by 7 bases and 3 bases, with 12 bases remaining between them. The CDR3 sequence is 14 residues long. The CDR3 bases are TGTGCCAGTATTAAGGCAGGGGACACCGGGGAGCTGTTTTTT. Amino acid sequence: CASIKAGDTGELFF.

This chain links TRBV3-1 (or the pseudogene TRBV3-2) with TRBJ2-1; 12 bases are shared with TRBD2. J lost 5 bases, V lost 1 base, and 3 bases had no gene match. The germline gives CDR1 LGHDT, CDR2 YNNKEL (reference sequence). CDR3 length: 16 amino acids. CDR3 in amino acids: CASSQGLAGVDNEQFF. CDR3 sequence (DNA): TGTGCCAGCAGCCAAGGACTAGCGGGAGTCGACAATGAGCAGTTCTTC.